This T cell receptor beta chain is drawn from a study of response to subunit inactivated influenza vaccine. Study-wide results and caveats: There was a suggestion from the authors that each seasonal influenza vaccination recruits few new T cells.

The CDR3 runs 15 residues. Germline V lookup: CDR1 MNHEY, CDR2 SMNVEV (reference sequence). V lost 5 bases, J lost 3 bases, and 10 bases stayed unmatched. TCRdb fed the RT-PCR reads into MiXCR, producing one record per CDR3 protein. The profile shows about 150,000 distinct CDR3 sequences, over 8.5% of them singletons. In its sample, this clonotype was seen a few times. Its antigen is undetermined. The genes are TRBV27 and TRBJ2-7; 7 nucleotides agree with TRBD1. The sample was CD8+ T cells sorted from PBMCs, taken less than 30 months after vaccination. This clonotype was sampled from a man aged 50 to 69 who received an inactivated influenza vaccine. The DNA for the CDR3 is TGTGCCAGCAGTGAACAGGGGCGTACCTACTACGAGCAGTACTTC. This codes for CASSEQGRTYYEQYF.